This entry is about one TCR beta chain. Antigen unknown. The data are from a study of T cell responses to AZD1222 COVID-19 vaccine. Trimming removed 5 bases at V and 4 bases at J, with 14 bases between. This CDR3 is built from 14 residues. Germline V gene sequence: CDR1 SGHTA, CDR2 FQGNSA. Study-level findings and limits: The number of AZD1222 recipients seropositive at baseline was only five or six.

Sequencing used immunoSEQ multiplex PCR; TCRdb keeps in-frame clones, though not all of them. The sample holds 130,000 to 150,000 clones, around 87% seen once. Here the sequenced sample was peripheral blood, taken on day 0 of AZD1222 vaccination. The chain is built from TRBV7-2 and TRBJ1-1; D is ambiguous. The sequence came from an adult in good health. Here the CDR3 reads CASSPQSSFTEAFF. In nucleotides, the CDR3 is TGTGCCAGCAGCCCACAGAGTTCTTTCACTGAAGCTTTCTTT.